This T cell receptor beta chain was retrieved from a study of blood T cell repertoires in COVID-19. Turning to the study itself: The United States, Italy and Spain provided the acute and convalescent COVID-19 samples. T cells, B-cell-depleted T cells, or PBMCs provided the cDNA or gDNA that served as material.

Authors' processing steps: Estimates of nucleated cell counts were drawn from the amplification of reference gene primers. Assay used: immunoSEQ multiplex PCR; TCRdb lists only in-frame clones, some missing. That table furnishes V, J and clone size, whereas the DNA furnished D and trimming. The sample includes over 200,000 clones, roughly 90% of them seen just once. The specimen was peripheral blood. This receptor was identified in a man between 40 and 49 years old with active or convalescent COVID-19.

The CDR3 here is CASSSSPPGPTRGHEQFF. The CDR3 nucleotides are TGCGCCAGCAGCAGCAGCCCCCCGGGCCCTACTCGAGGGCATGAGCAGTTCTTC. V gene TRBV4-1 combines with J gene TRBJ2-1; D possibly corresponds to TRBD2 (5 bases). This CDR3 is 18 amino acids long. The germline V gene encodes CDR1 MGHRA and CDR2 YSYEKL. V lost 5 bases to trimming and J lost 8 bases, with 28 bases between them.